This T cell receptor beta chain was captured in a study of blood T cell repertoires in COVID-19 (dated by TCRdb to the early 2020s). Regarding the complete study: The collaborator samples originated in the United States, Italy and Spain and spanned the acute and convalescent phases of COVID-19. The material from the prospective study consisted of cDNA or gDNA derived from T cells, B-cell-depleted T cells, or PBMCs. Subjects who had been exposed to COVID-19, were actively infected with it, or had recovered from it provided the deeply sampled blood TCRbeta repertoires that made up the dataset. The repertoires were released in a freely available public database intended as a resource for research on the immune response to SARS-CoV-2. Samples were obtained from the ongoing ImmuneRACE study (first 160 participants) and from about 1,300 subjects provided by 6 global collaborators. The sample metadata nearly always contained a de-identified subject ID, COVID-19 status, age in years and sex. HLA class I and class II types, where available, came from metadata supplied by the sample provider rather than from assay-based typing. Broad study findings and their caveats: The quantity of clinical and demographic metadata differed by source and by participant and was supplied without curation.

Participants in the prospective study were aged about 18 to 90 years, lived in 24 United States geographic areas, and enrolled through a virtual design. In the prospective study, cohorts were assigned on the basis of participant-reported clinical history obtained from a screening survey and a study questionnaire. For ImmuneRACE Cohort 3, a participant was defined as recovered based on two consecutive negative NP/OP PCR tests, clearance by a healthcare professional, or resolution of symptoms. In the prospective study, mobile phlebotomists collected whole blood, serum and a nasopharyngeal or oropharyngeal swab from each participant. Over a roughly 2-month period, participants in the prospective study had the option of providing additional blood draws and questionnaires. Prospective study blood samples were shipped either frozen or at room temperature before DNA extraction. TCRbeta CDR3 regions were amplified from genomic DNA using the immunoSEQ Assay, a bias-controlled multiplex PCR. The authors' pipeline ran thus. Within the assay, amplification of reference gene primers was used to estimate how many nucleated cells each sample contained. To quantify the absolute abundance of each unique TCRbeta CDR3 rearrangement, sequence reads were collapsed and filtered. Productive Simpson clonality was computed per sample as the square root of Simpson's diversity index over productive rearrangements. TCRdb retrieved this table from immuneACCESS and kept in-frame rearrangements only. Not all clones are present; in checked studies, unresolved V genes account for under half, and no reason is known for the remainder. For V, J and clone size, that table is used; D and trimming come from the DNA. Present in this sample are approximately 470,000 clones, approximately 86% of which were seen just once. Of the sample, around 0.7% is held by the ten largest clones.

Via the germline V gene (reference sequence), CDR1 is LNHDA and CDR2 SQIVND. V lost 3 bases and J lost 6 bases, and the count of bases not matched to a germline gene is 4. Including the terminal cysteine and phenylalanine, the CDR3 comprises 15 residues. The read is trimmed to its CDR3 DNA, 45 bases read in frame from base 1. With respect to this clone: The clone's antigen remains unknown. The sample holds no much larger clone one base away, and base qualities are not on file.

This clonotype originated in a woman younger than 30 who had recovered from COVID-19. The V gene is TRBV19 and the J gene is TRBJ1-4, with 10 junctional bases fitting TRBD1. The sequenced sample was PBMCs or T cells enriched from blood (not recorded which). The CDR3 region has the sequence CASSMGGTGDEKLFF. The sequenced DNA: TGTGCCAGTAGTATGGGCGGGACAGGGGATGAAAAACTGTTTTTT. Beyond the CDR3, the reference TRBV19 and TRBJ1-4 genes provide the residues; the full variable domain reads: DGGITQSPKYLFRKEGQNVTLSCEQNLNHDAMYWYRQDPGQGLRLIYYSQIVNDFQKGDIAEGYSVSREKKESFPLTVTSAQKNPTAFYLCASSMGGTGDEKLFFGSGTQLSVL.